The T cell receptor beta chain described here comes from a study of T cells in localized non-small cell lung cancer. This CDR3 is 17 amino acids long. CDR1 LGHNA and CDR2 YNFKEQ come from the germline V gene. J lost 7 bases, V lost 2 bases, and 5 bases had no gene match. This table comes from immunoSEQ multiplex PCR, and its TCRdb copy is limited to in-frame clones, with some not included. Here the sample spans about 77,000 clones, 70% to 90% being singletons. This clone was found many times. This material consisted of peripheral blood, taken before any cancer treatment. This TCR came from a woman aged 35-75 years with stage I squamous cell lung carcinoma. The chain is built from TRBV4-2 and TRBJ2-1; 16 bases align to TRBD2. This CDR3 is CASSQWGLAGGENEQFF. For the CDR3, the DNA is TGTGCCAGCAGCCAATGGGGACTAGCGGGGGGGGAAAATGAGCAGTTCTTC.